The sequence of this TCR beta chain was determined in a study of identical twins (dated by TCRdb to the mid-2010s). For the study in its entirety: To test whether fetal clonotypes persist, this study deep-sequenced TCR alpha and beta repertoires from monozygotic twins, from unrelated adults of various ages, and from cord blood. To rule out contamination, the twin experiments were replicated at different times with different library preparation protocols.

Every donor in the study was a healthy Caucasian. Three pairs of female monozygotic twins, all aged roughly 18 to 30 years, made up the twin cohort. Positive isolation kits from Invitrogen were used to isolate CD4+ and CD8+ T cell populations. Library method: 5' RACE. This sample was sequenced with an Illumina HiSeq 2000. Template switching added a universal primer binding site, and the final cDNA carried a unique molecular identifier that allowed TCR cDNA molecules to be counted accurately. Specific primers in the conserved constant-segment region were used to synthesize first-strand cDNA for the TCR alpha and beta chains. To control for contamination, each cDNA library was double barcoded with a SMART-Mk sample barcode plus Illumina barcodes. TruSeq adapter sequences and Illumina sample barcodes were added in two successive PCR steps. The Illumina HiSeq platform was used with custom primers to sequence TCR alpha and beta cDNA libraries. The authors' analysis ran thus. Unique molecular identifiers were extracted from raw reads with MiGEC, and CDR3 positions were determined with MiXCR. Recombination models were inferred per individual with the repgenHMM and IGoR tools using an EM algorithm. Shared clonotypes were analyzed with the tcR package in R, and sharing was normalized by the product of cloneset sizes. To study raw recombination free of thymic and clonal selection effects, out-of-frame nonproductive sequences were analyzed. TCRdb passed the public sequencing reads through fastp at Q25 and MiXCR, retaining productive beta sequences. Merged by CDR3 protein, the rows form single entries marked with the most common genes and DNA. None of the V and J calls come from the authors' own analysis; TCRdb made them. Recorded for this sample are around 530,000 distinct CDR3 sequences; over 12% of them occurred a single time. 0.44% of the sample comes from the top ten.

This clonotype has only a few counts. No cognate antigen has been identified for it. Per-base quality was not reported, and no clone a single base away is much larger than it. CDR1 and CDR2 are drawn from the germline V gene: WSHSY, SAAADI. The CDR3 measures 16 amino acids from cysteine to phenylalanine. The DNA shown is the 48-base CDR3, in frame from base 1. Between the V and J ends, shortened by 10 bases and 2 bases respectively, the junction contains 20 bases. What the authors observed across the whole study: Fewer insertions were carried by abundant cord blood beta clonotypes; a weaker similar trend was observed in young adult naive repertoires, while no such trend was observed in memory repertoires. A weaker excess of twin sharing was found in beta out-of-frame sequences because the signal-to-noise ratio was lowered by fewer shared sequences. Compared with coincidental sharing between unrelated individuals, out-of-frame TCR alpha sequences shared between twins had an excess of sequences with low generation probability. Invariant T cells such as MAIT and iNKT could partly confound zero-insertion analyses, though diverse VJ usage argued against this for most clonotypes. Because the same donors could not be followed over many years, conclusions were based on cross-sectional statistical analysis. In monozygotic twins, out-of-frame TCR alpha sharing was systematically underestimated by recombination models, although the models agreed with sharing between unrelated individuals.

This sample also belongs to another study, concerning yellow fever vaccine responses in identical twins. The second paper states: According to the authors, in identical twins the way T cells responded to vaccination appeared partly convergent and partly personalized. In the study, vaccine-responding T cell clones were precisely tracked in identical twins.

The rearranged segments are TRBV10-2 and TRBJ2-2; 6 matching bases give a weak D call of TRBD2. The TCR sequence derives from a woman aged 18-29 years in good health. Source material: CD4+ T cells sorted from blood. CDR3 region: CATSTAGTSNTGELFF. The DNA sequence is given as TGCGCCACTTCAACCGCCGGGACTTCTAACACCGGGGAGCTGTTTTTT.